This T cell receptor beta chain emerged from a study of T cells after yellow fever vaccination. Study context: With SMART-Seq v4 Ultra Low Input, the fractions containing low cell numbers were prepared. Overall study results and limits: Post-booster repertoires contained most primary-vaccination clones again (approximately 97% CD4, about 90% CD8).

Turning to this clonotype: Its antigen is unidentified.

It was through 5'RACE template switching that TCR cDNA was made, with a universal primer site and UMIs added. TCRdb used MiXCR to reprocess the 5' RACE reads, holding one entry per CDR3 protein. The profile shows some 560,000 distinct CDR3 sequences, 17% of them singletons. Germline CDR1 reads PRHDT; CDR2 reads FYEKMQ (reference sequence). The CDR3 consists of 17 residues. After removal of 3 bases from V and 2 bases from J, the junction contained 10 bases not matched to a gene. This clonotype originated in a man younger than 30 who received the YFV17D yellow fever vaccine. The chain combines TRBV13 with TRBJ2-1, with 7 bases fitting TRBD1. The sequenced sample was PBMCs, obtained 5 to 6 days after the first yellow fever vaccination. CDR3 region: CASSLGVPGQAYNEQFF. The CDR3 bases are TGTGCCAGCAGCTTGGGTGTGCCCGGACAGGCCTACAATGAGCAGTTCTTC.